The present T cell receptor beta chain was sequenced within a study of technical replicates of blood from a few donors (dated by TCRdb to about 2017). Relative to germline, V is missing 5 bases and J is missing 9 bases, with 6 bases of the junction outside any gene match. Based on the germline V gene, the CDR1 and CDR2 sequences are MDHEN and SYDVKM. The CDR3 goes from the cysteine to the phenylalanine over 12 residues. Only the CDR3 DNA stays, 36 bases, in frame from base 1. Receptor amplification or capture employed the immunoSEQ multiplex PCR assay. The table was pulled from immuneACCESS by TCRdb, which kept in-frame rearrangements only. Such tables lose some clones; where checked, under half of the loss comes from unresolved V genes, and the rest has no known cause. The sample table shows about 83,000 clones, and 90% to 95% are seen once. The top ten constitute approximately 0.25% of the sample.

Concerning this clone itself: There is no known antigen for this receptor. No base qualities exist here, and no much larger clone lies one base off it.

This TCR derives from a human donor in good health. The receptor chain draws on TRBV28 and TRBJ1-1, and TRBD1 matches 7 of the central bases. Sample: T cells isolated from PBMCs. The CDR3 corresponds to CASSGTGEKAFF. The DNA reads as follows: TGTGCCAGCAGTGGTACAGGGGAGAAAGCTTTCTTT. Extended through the reference TRBV28 and TRBJ1-1 proteins, this CDR3 yields the full variable domain: DVKVTQSSRYLVKRTGEKVFLECVQDMDHENMFWYRQDPGLGLRLIYFSYDVKMKEKGDIPEGYSVSREKKERFSLILESASTNQTSMYLCASSGTGEKAFFGQGTRLTVV.